One and the same sample provided the 18 T cell receptor beta chains below, sequenced in a study of cytomegalovirus exposure and HLA in healthy donors. The PCR employed 60 Vbeta primers together with 13 Jbeta primers. The table came from immunoSEQ multiplex PCR; TCRdb's copy has only in-frame clones and leaves some out. The sample lists roughly 100,000 clones, almost 80% seen once, with about 4.1% in the top ten. Sequenced input: PBMCs. These receptors were obtained from a man aged 50 or older in good health and CMV-seropositive.

The chain has TRBV7-6 and TRBJ2-7; 10 positions agree with TRBD2. The junction had 16 bases not matched to a gene; V was cut back by 0 bases and J by 5 bases. This CDR3 has 19 residues. CDR1 and CDR2 (germline): SGHVS, FNYEAQ. The CDR3 is CASSLASVPASGRLNEQYF. Written as DNA, the CDR3 is TGTGCCAGCAGCTTAGCTTCGGTTCCGGCTAGCGGGAGATTAAACGAGCAGTACTTC.

V and J are TRBV5-3 and TRBJ2-7; TRBD2 matches 9 bases. TRBV5-3 falls under the ORF class, with uncertain function. The CDR3 has 17 residues. V was pared by 0 bases and J by 12 bases, with 19 bases of the junction left unmatched. The CDR3 DNA is TGTGCCAGAAGCTTGGCGGCGAGGCTAGCGGGACCCCCCAGGGGGTACTTC. This encodes CARSLAARLAGPPRGYF.

V and J are TRBV18 and TRBJ2-3; D gene ambiguous. The V end lost 6 bases, the J end lost 5 bases, and 12 bases lay between the germline ends. This CDR3 spans 13 amino acids. Germline V gives CDR1 KGHSH, CDR2 LQKENI. Here the CDR3 DNA reads TGTGCCAGCTCCCCCACCACGGGAGATACGCAGTATTTT. This gives the protein CASSPTTGDTQYF. Complete variable domain (other parts from reference TRBV18 and TRBJ2-3): NAGVMQNPRHLVRRRGQEARLRCSPMKGHSHVYWYRQLPEEGLKFMVYLQKENIIDESGMPKERFSAEFPKEGPSILRIQQVVRGDSAAYFCASSPTTGDTQYFGPGTRLTVL.

The chain combines TRBV19 with TRBJ2-2; TRBD1 might be the D (6 bases). The CDR3 is 12 amino acids. Germline CDR1 is LNHDA and CDR2 is SQIVND (reference sequence). Trimming took off 10 bases at V and 5 bases at J, with 11 bases between the two ends. The CDR3 protein is CATNGQTGELFF. The DNA for the CDR3 is TGTGCCACTAACGGACAGACCGGGGAGCTGTTTTTT.

This chain links TRBV7-2 with TRBJ2-7, with TRBD2 matching 8 bases. In germline, CDR1 is SGHTA, CDR2 FQGNSA. The CDR3 has 15 amino acids. The V gene end was trimmed by 5 bases and the J gene end by 7 bases; junction bases not matched to a gene: 13. The CDR3 DNA sequence: TGTGCCAGCAGCCAGCGTTTAGGACTAGCTGGTGAGCAGTACTTC. Its translation is CASSQRLGLAGEQYF.

This clone was detected only once. The chain uses TRBV13 and TRBJ1-1; D may be TRBD1 (5 bases). This CDR3 has 13 amino acids. V dropped 3 bases and J dropped 3 bases, with 8 bases sitting between them. Germline V CDR1 and CDR2: PRHDT, FYEKMQ (reference sequence). The CDR3 DNA is TGTGCCAGCAGCTTGAGCAGGGACACTGAAGCTTTCTTT. This translates into CASSLSRDTEAFF.

A single count supports this clone. This chain links TRBV7-6 with TRBJ2-7; D perhaps matches TRBD2 (6 bases). The ends were cut back, 3 bases at V and 5 bases at J, with 14 bases in the middle. The CDR3 is 14 residues long. Germline V lookup: CDR1 SGHVS, CDR2 FNYEAQ. CDR3 in DNA: TGTGCCAGCAGCTTGGAGGGCCGAAAAAACGAGCAGTACTTC. This sequence encodes CASSLEGRKNEQYF.

The chain combines TRBV6-6 with TRBJ2-2, with TRBD2 matching 13 bases. The germline V gene encodes CDR1 MNHNY and CDR2 SVGAGI (reference sequence). Trimming took 10 bases from V and 6 from J; bases not matched to a gene: 8. The length of the CDR3 is 15 residues. CDR3 DNA: TGTGCCATCCGGACTAGCGGGAGTTGGGCCGGGGAGCTGTTTTTT. It translates to CAIRTSGSWAGELFF.

The V gene is TRBV19, the J gene TRBJ2-1; 9 bases are shared with TRBD2. Germline lookup yields CDR1 LNHDA and CDR2 SQIVND (reference sequence). The CDR3 has 15 amino acids. The V gene end was trimmed by 2 bases and the J gene end by 8 bases; junction bases not matched to a gene: 7. The CDR3 sequence: CASSILAGTSHEQFF. In DNA, the CDR3 is TGTGCCAGTAGTATACTAGCGGGGACTTCCCATGAGCAGTTCTTC. Full variable domain (rest looked up from reference TRBV19 and TRBJ2-1): DGGITQSPKYLFRKEGQNVTLSCEQNLNHDAMYWYRQDPGQGLRLIYYSQIVNDFQKGDIAEGYSVSREKKESFPLTVTSAQKNPTAFYLCASSILAGTSHEQFFGPGTRLTVL.

The DNA for the CDR3 is TGTGCCTGGAGTGAATCAGGGGATCAGCCCCAGCATTTT. This sequence encodes CAWSESGDQPQHF. This sequence joins TRBV30 and TRBJ1-5, with D perhaps matching TRBD1 (6 bases). Trimming pared 1 base from V and 5 bases from J, leaving 9 bases between. The V gene's germline CDR1 is GTSNPN and CDR2 SVGIG (reference sequence). This CDR3 is built from 13 residues.

The chain carries TRBV7-2 and TRBJ1-1; 8 positions match TRBD1. The germline gives CDR1 SGHTA, CDR2 FQGNSA. V shed 3 bases, J shed 4 bases, and the junction held 4 bases outside the gene matches. The CDR3 covers 14 residues. The CDR3 is CASSLDRVVTEAFF. The CDR3 DNA sequence: TGTGCCAGCAGCTTGGACAGGGTTGTCACTGAAGCTTTCTTT.

V usage is TRBV6-6 and J usage is TRBJ2-3; TRBD1 matches 8 bases. This CDR3 has 14 residues. Losses at the gene ends were 7 bases for V and 2 bases for J; bases not matched to a gene: 5. The germline V gene encodes CDR1 MNHNY and CDR2 SVGAGI (reference sequence). Here the CDR3 reads CASTPRGPTDTQYF. CDR3 in DNA: TGTGCCAGCACCCCCAGGGGGCCCACAGATACGCAGTATTTT.

The rearrangement joins TRBV28 to TRBJ2-7; TRBD2 agrees at 8 bases. This CDR3 is 16 amino acids long. The germline V gene has CDR1 MDHEN and CDR2 SYDVKM. Trimming removed 5 bases from V and 5 bases from J; junction bases left unmatched: 14. CDR3 bases: TGTGCCAGCAGTGGGGATAGCGGGACCCAAATGGACGAGCAGTACTTC. Amino acid sequence: CASSGDSGTQMDEQYF. Complete variable domain (other parts from reference TRBV28 and TRBJ2-7): DVKVTQSSRYLVKRTGEKVFLECVQDMDHENMFWYRQDPGLGLRLIYFSYDVKMKEKGDIPEGYSVSREKKERFSLILESASTNQTSMYLCASSGDSGTQMDEQYFGPGTRLTVT.

This rearrangement joins TRBV7-8 to TRBJ2-7; 7 nucleotides line up with TRBD2. From germline, CDR1 is SGHVS and CDR2 FQNEAQ. The CDR3 has 15 amino acids. Germline trimming cut 0 bases from V and 4 bases from J; bases unmatched to any gene: 6. The chain's CDR3 is CASSLAGGPSYEQYF. In DNA form, the CDR3 reads TGTGCCAGCAGCTTAGCGGGAGGGCCCTCGTACGAGCAGTACTTC.

This sequence joins TRBV28 and TRBJ2-1; 10 nucleotides agree with TRBD2. V was pared by 2 bases and J by 8 bases, with 9 bases of the junction left unmatched. The germline V gene encodes CDR1 MDHEN and CDR2 SYDVKM. The CDR3 is 16 residues long. DNA for the CDR3: TGTGCCAGCAGTTTACTAGAGCGGGAGGGCCTTCATGAGCAGTTCTTC. Protein: CASSLLEREGLHEQFF.

The V and J genes are TRBV19 and TRBJ2-1; TRBD1 matches 10 bases. The CDR3 is 18 amino acids. V lost 2 bases to trimming and J lost 1 base; unmatched junction nucleotides: 8. From germline, CDR1 is LNHDA and CDR2 SQIVND (reference sequence). CDR3 amino acids: CASSILAGDRGSYNEQFF. CDR3 DNA: TGTGCCAGTAGTATATTGGCGGGGGACAGGGGATCCTACAATGAGCAGTTCTTC. Complete variable domain (other parts from reference TRBV19 and TRBJ2-1): DGGITQSPKYLFRKEGQNVTLSCEQNLNHDAMYWYRQDPGQGLRLIYYSQIVNDFQKGDIAEGYSVSREKKESFPLTVTSAQKNPTAFYLCASSILAGDRGSYNEQFFGPGTRLTVL.

The chain has TRBV5-6 and TRBJ1-1, with 9 bases aligning to TRBD1. V lost 2 bases, J lost 0 bases, and 2 bases stayed unmatched. This CDR3 is 15 amino acids long. CDR1 is SGHDT, CDR2 YYEEEE, per germline. CDR3: CASSFGTGMNTEAFF. The CDR3 DNA follows: TGTGCCAGCAGCTTCGGGACAGGGATGAACACTGAAGCTTTCTTT. Full variable domain (outside the CDR3, taken from reference TRBV5-6 and TRBJ1-1): DAGVTQSPTHLIKTRGQQVTLRCSPKSGHDTVSWYQQALGQGPQFIFQYYEEEERQRGNFPDRFSGHQFPNYSSELNVNALLLGDSALYLCASSFGTGMNTEAFFGQGTRLTVV.

The chain links TRBV5-5 to TRBJ1-4; perhaps TRBD1 as D (5 bases). Germline CDR1 is SGHKS and CDR2 is YYEKEE (reference sequence). The V end was cut by 2 bases, the J end by 8 bases, with 7 bases between. CDR3 length equals 12 residues. The DNA of the CDR3 is TGTGCCAGCAGCTTACAGGACGAAAAACTGTTTTTT. It encodes CASSLQDEKLFF.